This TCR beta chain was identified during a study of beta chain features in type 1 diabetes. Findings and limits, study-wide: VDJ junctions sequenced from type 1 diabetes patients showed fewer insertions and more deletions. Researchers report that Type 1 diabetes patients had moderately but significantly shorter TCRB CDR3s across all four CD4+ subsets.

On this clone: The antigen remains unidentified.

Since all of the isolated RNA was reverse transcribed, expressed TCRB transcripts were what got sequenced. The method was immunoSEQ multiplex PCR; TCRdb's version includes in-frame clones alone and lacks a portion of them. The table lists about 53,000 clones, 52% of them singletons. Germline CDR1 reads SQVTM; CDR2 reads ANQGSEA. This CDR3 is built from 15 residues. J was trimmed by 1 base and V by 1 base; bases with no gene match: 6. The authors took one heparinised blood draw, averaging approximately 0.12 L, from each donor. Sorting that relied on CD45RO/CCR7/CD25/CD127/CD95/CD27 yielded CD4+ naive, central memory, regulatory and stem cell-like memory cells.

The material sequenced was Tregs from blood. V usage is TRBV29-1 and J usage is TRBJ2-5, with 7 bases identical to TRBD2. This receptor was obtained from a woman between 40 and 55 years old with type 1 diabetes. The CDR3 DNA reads TGCAGCGTTGAAGTTTTCGGGAGGCCCCAAGAGACCCAGTACTTC. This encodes CSVEVFGRPQETQYF.